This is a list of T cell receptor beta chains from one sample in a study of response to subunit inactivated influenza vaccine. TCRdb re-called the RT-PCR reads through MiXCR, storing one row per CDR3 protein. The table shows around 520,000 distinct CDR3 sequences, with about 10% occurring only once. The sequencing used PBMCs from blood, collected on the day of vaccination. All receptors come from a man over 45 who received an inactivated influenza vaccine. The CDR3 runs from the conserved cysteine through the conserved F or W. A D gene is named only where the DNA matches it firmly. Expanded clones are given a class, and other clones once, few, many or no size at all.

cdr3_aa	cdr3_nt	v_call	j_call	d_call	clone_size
CSARDRVTYNEQFF	TGCAGTGCCCGGGACAGGGTGACCTACAATGAGCAGTTCTTC	TRBV20-1	TRBJ2-1	TRBD1	.
CATSDSSPGYYNEQFF	TGTGCCACCAGTGATTCCTCACCAGGGTACTACAATGAGCAGTTCTTC	TRBV24-1	TRBJ2-1	.	few
CASSLGGGYEKLFF	TGTGCCAGCAGTTTAGGAGGGGGTTACGAAAAACTGTTTTTT	TRBV12-3/TRBV12-4	TRBJ1-4	.	.
CASSKGLAGYAGELFF	TGCGCCAGCAGCAAAGGACTAGCGGGATATGCCGGGGAGCTGTTTTTT	TRBV5-1	TRBJ2-2	TRBD2	few
CASSFRGGWEEKLFF	TGTGCCAGCAGTTTCCGGGGGGGCTGGGAGGAAAAACTGTTTTTT	TRBV12-3/TRBV12-4	TRBJ1-4	.	.
CASSWTGGNRNTIYF	TGCGCCAGCAGCTGGACAGGGGGAAATCGAAACACCATATATTTT	TRBV5-1	TRBJ1-3	TRBD1	few
CASSLKRDTDTQYF	TGTGCCAGCAGCTTGAAACGGGACACAGATACGCAGTATTTT	TRBV5-4	TRBJ2-3	.	few
CASSLAKTGRLNTEAFF	TGTGCCAGCAGTTTAGCGAAAACAGGGAGACTGAACACTGAAGCTTTCTTT	TRBV12-3/TRBV12-4	TRBJ1-1	.	few
CSARVKGTYEQYF	TGCAGTGCTAGAGTCAAGGGAACCTACGAGCAGTACTTC	TRBV20-1	TRBJ2-7	.	few
CASSFWTSSYNEQFF	TGTGCCAGCAGTTTTTGGACTAGCTCCTACAATGAGCAGTTCTTC	TRBV28	TRBJ2-1	TRBD2	few
CSARTDQIYNSPLHF	TGCAGTGCTCGGACAGATCAAATCTATAATTCACCCCTCCACTTT	TRBV20-1	TRBJ1-6	.	.
CASSPGPGDGYTF	TGTGCCAGCAGTCCTGGGCCAGGGGATGGCTACACCTTC	TRBV6-1	TRBJ1-2	.	many
CASSPQPGPNYGYTF	TGCGCCAGCAGCCCGCAGCCGGGACCTAACTATGGCTACACCTTC	TRBV4-1	TRBJ1-2	.	many
CASSLQGPETQYF	TGTGCCAGCAGCTTACAGGGACCAGAGACCCAGTACTTC	TRBV12-3/TRBV12-4	TRBJ2-5	.	many
CSAREPGPVELFF	TGCAGTGCTAGAGAACCCGGACCAGTAGAACTGTTTTTT	TRBV20-1	TRBJ1-4	.	many
CANADRIGELFF	TGTGCCAACGCCGACAGGATCGGGGAGCTGTTTTTT	TRBV18	TRBJ2-2	.	few
CASSPNPGGNEQFF	TGTGCCAGCAGTCCCAACCCGGGAGGCAATGAGCAGTTCTTC	TRBV12-3/TRBV12-4	TRBJ2-1	TRBD2	.
CASSRTGGLSNTEAFF	TGTGCCAGCAGTCGAACAGGGGGGCTATCGAACACTGAAGCTTTCTTT	TRBV12-3/TRBV12-4	TRBJ1-1	TRBD1	.
CAISDIATAAGNTIYF	TGTGCCATCAGTGACATCGCGACCGCAGCTGGAAACACCATATATTTT	TRBV10-3	TRBJ1-3	.	.
CASSSKTRDGSNEQFF	TGTGCCAGCAGCTCGAAAACCCGGGACGGTTCCAATGAGCAGTTCTTC	TRBV12-3/TRBV12-4	TRBJ2-1	.	few
CSAGTGENTEAFF	TGCAGTGCTGGGACAGGGGAGAACACTGAAGCTTTCTTT	TRBV20-1	TRBJ1-1	TRBD1	.
CASSLGVWGDEETQYF	TGTGCCAGCAGCTTAGGGGTTTGGGGGGACGAAGAGACCCAGTACTTC	TRBV11-2	TRBJ2-5	.	few
CASSPGGSGFSYEQYF	TGCGCCAGCAGCCCGGGCGGTAGCGGGTTCTCCTACGAGCAGTACTTC	TRBV5-1	TRBJ2-7	TRBD2	.
CASSAAGGFYNEQFF	TGTGCCAGCAGCGCAGCGGGAGGCTTCTACAATGAGCAGTTCTTC	TRBV7-9	TRBJ2-1	TRBD2	few
CASSLSGGPSTDTQYF	TGTGCCAGCAGCCTTAGCGGGGGACCTAGCACAGATACGCAGTATTTT	TRBV12-3/TRBV12-4	TRBJ2-3	TRBD2	few
CASSSSGTGEQYF	TGTGCCAGCAGCTCGTCAGGGACGGGGGAGCAGTACTTC	TRBV7-9	TRBJ2-7	.	.
CASSLMGSGSSYNSPLHF	TGTGCCAGCAGTTTAATGGGTTCGGGGAGCTCCTATAATTCACCCCTCCACTTT	TRBV28	TRBJ1-6	.	few
CSARDYGISSYNSPLHF	TGCAGTGCTAGAGATTATGGGATTAGCTCCTATAATTCACCCCTCCACTTT	TRBV20-1	TRBJ1-6	.	few
CASSLGAVNEAFF	TGCGCCAGCAGCCTTGGGGCAGTTAATGAAGCTTTCTTT	TRBV4-3	TRBJ1-1	.	.
CASSQSGRTDTQYF	TGTGCCAGCAGCCAGTCCGGGCGCACAGATACGCAGTATTTT	TRBV7-9	TRBJ2-3	.	.
CASGFVTGSYNEQFF	TGTGCCAGCGGATTCGTGACTGGCTCCTACAATGAGCAGTTCTTC	TRBV28	TRBJ2-1	.	.
CASRSAGGSSYEQYF	TGTGCCAGCAGGTCGGCAGGGGGTAGTAGCTACGAGCAGTACTTC	TRBV11-2	TRBJ2-7	TRBD1	.
CSASPQLSSYEQYF	TGCAGTGCTAGCCCCCAGCTGAGCTCCTACGAGCAGTACTTC	TRBV20-1	TRBJ2-7	.	.
CASSSRDRLFSYEQYF	TGTGCCAGCAGCAGCCGGGACAGGTTGTTCAGCTACGAGCAGTACTTC	TRBV5-4	TRBJ2-7	TRBD1	few